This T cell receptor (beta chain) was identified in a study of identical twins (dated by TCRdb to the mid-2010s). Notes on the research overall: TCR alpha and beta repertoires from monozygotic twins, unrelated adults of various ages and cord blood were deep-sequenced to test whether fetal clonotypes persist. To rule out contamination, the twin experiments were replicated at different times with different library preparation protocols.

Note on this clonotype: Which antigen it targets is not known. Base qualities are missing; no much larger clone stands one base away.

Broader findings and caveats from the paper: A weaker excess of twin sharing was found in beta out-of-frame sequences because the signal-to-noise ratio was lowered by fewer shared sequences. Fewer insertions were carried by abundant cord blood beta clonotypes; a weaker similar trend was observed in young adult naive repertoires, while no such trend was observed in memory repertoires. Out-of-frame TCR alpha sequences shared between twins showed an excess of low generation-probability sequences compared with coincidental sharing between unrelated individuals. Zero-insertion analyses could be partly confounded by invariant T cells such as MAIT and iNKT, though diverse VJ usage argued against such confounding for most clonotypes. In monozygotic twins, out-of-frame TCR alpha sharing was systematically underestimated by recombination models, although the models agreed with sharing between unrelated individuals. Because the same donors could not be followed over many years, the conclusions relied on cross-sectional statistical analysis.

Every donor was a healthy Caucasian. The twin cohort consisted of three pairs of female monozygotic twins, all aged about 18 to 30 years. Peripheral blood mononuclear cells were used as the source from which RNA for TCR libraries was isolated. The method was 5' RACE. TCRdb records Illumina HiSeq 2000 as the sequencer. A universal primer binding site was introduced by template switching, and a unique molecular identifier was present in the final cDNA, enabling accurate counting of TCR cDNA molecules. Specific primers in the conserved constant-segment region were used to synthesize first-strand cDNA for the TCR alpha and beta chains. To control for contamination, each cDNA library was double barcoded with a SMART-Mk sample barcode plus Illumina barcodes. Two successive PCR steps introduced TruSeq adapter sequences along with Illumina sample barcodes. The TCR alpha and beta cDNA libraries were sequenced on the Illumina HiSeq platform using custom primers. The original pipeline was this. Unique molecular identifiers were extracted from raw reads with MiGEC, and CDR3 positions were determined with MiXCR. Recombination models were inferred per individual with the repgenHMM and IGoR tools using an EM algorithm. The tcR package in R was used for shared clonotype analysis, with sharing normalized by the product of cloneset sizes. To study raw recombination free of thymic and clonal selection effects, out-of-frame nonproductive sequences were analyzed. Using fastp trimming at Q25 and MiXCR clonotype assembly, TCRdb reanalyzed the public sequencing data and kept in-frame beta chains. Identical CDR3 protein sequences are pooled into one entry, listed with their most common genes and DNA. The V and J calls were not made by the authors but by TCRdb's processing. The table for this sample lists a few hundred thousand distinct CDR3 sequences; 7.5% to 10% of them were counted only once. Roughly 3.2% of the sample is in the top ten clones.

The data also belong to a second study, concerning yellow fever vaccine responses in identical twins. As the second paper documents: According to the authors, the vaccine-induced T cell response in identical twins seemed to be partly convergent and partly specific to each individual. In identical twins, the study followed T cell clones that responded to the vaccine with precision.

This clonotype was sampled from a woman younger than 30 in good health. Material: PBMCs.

The bases are TGTGCCAGCAGTGCGGACGCCCAAGAGACCCAGTACTTC. Its product reads: CASSADAQETQYF. The chain employs TRBV6-1 and TRBJ2-5; no D gene is confidently identified. A distance of 7 bases separates the germline ends of V and J, which lose 4 bases and 1 base respectively. Including the terminal cysteine and phenylalanine, the CDR3 comprises 13 residues. Only CDR3 DNA remains: 39 bases, in frame from the first base. CDR1 is given as MNHNS and CDR2 as SASEGT, both from the germline V gene.